The 25 T cell receptor beta chains given below trace back to one sample, sequenced in a study of cytomegalovirus exposure and HLA in healthy donors. The primer mix had 60 Vbeta and 13 Jbeta primers. The protocol was immunoSEQ multiplex PCR, while the TCRdb copy is restricted to in-frame clones and leaves out a portion. This sample carries about 150,000 clones, almost 80% of them seen once, and the ten largest clones take 1.5% to 2%. Specimen: PBMCs. The receptors originated from a woman between 25 and 40 years old in good health and CMV-seronegative.

The V and J genes are TRBV10-1 and TRBJ1-5; D is uncertain. The ends were cut back, 6 bases at V and 7 bases at J, with 10 bases in the middle. The CDR3 covers 12 residues. The germline V gene encodes CDR1 WNHNN and CDR2 SYGVQD (reference sequence). The CDR3, as DNA: TGCGCCAGCAGCGACGGAGGCCAGCCCCAGCATTTT. As protein: CASSDGGQPQHF.

V gene TRBV7-8 combines with J gene TRBJ2-5, with 8 bases fitting TRBD1. The CDR3 spans 12 residues. Unmatched junction bases numbered 6, after V lost 5 bases and J lost 10 bases. Germline CDR1 SGHVS, CDR2 FQNEAQ. The CDR3 sequence is CASSDRGNFQYF. CDR3 DNA sequence: TGTGCCAGCAGCGACAGGGGAAACTTCCAGTACTTC.

The chain is built from TRBV2 and TRBJ1-5, with a possible D match to TRBD1 (5 bases). The germline gives CDR1 SNHLY, CDR2 FYNNEI. The CDR3 runs 15 residues. Trimming removed 2 bases at V and 2 bases at J, with 10 bases between. Here the CDR3 DNA reads TGTGCCAGCAGTGAATCGGGGGAGGGCAATCAGCCCCAGCATTTT. Translating gives CASSESGEGNQPQHF. Full variable domain (missing parts from reference TRBV2 and TRBJ1-5): EPEVTQTPSHQVTQMGQEVILRCVPISNHLYFYWYRQILGQKVEFLVSFYNNEISEKSEIFDDQFSVERPDGSNFTLKIRSTKLEDSAMYFCASSESGEGNQPQHFGDGTRLSIL.

This chain's CDR3 is CASFGELYQETQYF. The CDR3 DNA reads TGTGCCAGTTTTGGGGAGTTGTACCAAGAGACCCAGTACTTC. The chain uses TRBV2 and TRBJ2-5, with a possible D match to TRBD2 (5 bases). V gave up 9 bases and J gave up 0 bases, with 14 bases separating them. Germline lookup yields CDR1 SNHLY and CDR2 FYNNEI. The CDR3 has 14 amino acids. Combining the CDR3 with reference TRBV2 and TRBJ2-5 gives the whole variable domain EPEVTQTPSHQVTQMGQEVILRCVPISNHLYFYWYRQILGQKVEFLVSFYNNEISEKSEIFDDQFSVERPDGSNFTLKIRSTKLEDSAMYFCASFGELYQETQYFGPGTRLLVL.

This chain uses TRBV6-5 with TRBJ1-2; 7 bases align to TRBD1. Trimming at V came to 4 bases and at J to 5 bases, leaving 1 base not matched to a gene. The CDR3 is 12 amino acids. Germline loops: CDR1 MNHEY, CDR2 SVGAGI. Here the CDR3 DNA reads TGTGCCAGCAGTTGGGACAGTTATGGCTACACCTTC. Amino acid sequence: CASSWDSYGYTF.

This clone has only one observation. The V and J genes are TRBV6-5 and TRBJ1-1; 8 nucleotides agree with TRBD1. The CDR3 extends over 16 amino acids. J gave up 5 bases and V 2 bases, and 10 bases lay outside the gene matches. Germline loops: CDR1 MNHEY, CDR2 SVGAGI. Here the CDR3 DNA reads TGTGCCAGCAGTTACCTCAGGACAGGGAGGTGGACTGAAGCTTTCTTT. Translating gives CASSYLRTGRWTEAFF.

This chain joins TRBV7-8 and TRBJ2-3; 14 bases are a match to TRBD2. The CDR3 contains 17 residues. CDR1 SGHVS and CDR2 FQNEAQ come from the germline V gene. J gave up 2 bases and V 4 bases, and 5 bases lay outside the gene matches. CDR3 nucleotide sequence: TGTGCCAGCAGCTCATCGGGACTAGCGGGGGTCACAGATACGCAGTATTTT. Its translation: CASSSSGLAGVTDTQYF.

The rearrangement uses TRBV11-2 and TRBJ1-1, with D perhaps TRBD1 (6 bases). This CDR3 has 14 residues. Germline V gene lookup returns CDR1 SGHAT and CDR2 FQNNGV. V was trimmed by 0 bases and J by 3 bases, leaving 8 bases between them. CDR3 bases: TGTGCCAGCAGCTTAGAACAGGGAGACACTGAAGCTTTCTTT. It specifies CASSLEQGDTEAFF.

This clone was counted once. The chain couples TRBV7-9 to TRBJ2-7; D is ambiguous. Trimming pared 5 bases from V and 2 bases from J, leaving 7 bases between. The CDR3 extends over 12 amino acids. Germline V CDR1 and CDR2: SEHNR, FQNEAQ (reference sequence). The CDR3 sequence: CASSEQPYEQYF. CDR3 in DNA: TGTGCCAGCAGCGAACAGCCCTACGAGCAGTACTTC.

The table lists this clone with a count of one. The chain joins TRBV7-8 to TRBJ2-7; tentatively, D is TRBD1 (6 bases). V was cut by 0 bases and J by 0 bases, with 12 bases left in between. Per germline, CDR1 SGHVS and CDR2 FQNEAQ. The length of the CDR3 is 16 residues. The CDR3 region has the DNA TGTGCCAGCAGCTTAGCGAGGGGGTCTAGCTCCTACGAGCAGTACTTC. This gives the protein CASSLARGSSSYEQYF.

The chain employs TRBV14 and TRBJ1-1, with 8 bases lining up with TRBD1. V was pared by 10 bases and J by 11 bases, with 9 bases of the junction left unmatched. From germline, CDR1 is SGHDN and CDR2 FVKESK. This CDR3 spans 11 amino acids. The DNA of the CDR3 is TGTGCCACCCACGGACAGGGTTCGGCTTTCTTT. Protein: CATHGQGSAFF.

The chain carries TRBV14 and TRBJ2-7, with no clear D. V lost 1 base and J lost 2, with 9 bases in between. This CDR3 spans 14 amino acids. Germline lookup yields CDR1 SGHDN and CDR2 FVKESK. DNA of the CDR3: TGTGCCAGCAGCCAAGGGGCAGCTCCCTACGAGCAGTACTTC. It is translated as CASSQGAAPYEQYF.

The chain has TRBV7-6 and TRBJ2-7; 13 positions agree with TRBD2. CDR3 length equals 17 residues. V trimming: 5 bases; J trimming: 7 bases; junction bases outside the gene matches: 14. CDR1 is SGHVS and CDR2 is FNYEAQ in the germline V gene. The DNA for the CDR3 is TGTGCCAGCAGCACCCAACTTCCGGGACTAGCGGGGCAAGAGCAGTACTTC. Protein product: CASSTQLPGLAGQEQYF.

J is TRBJ1-2 and V is TRBV14, with D uncertain. Per the germline V gene, CDR1 is SGHDN and CDR2 is FVKESK. V gave up 4 bases and J gave up 4 bases, with 10 bases separating them. CDR3 length: 13 residues. CDR3 protein: CASSLSGSYGYTF. CDR3 nucleotide sequence: TGTGCCAGCAGCCTATCCGGGAGCTATGGCTACACCTTC.

In this sample, this clone turned up a few times. The CDR3 DNA follows: TGTGCCAGCAGCTTAGATGTAATAACTGAAGCTTTCTTT. As protein: CASSLDVITEAFF. The rearrangement links TRBV11-2 to TRBJ1-1, with unresolved D. The length of the CDR3 is 13 residues. Trimming cost V 0 bases and J 5 bases, with 7 bases left between them. In germline, CDR1 is SGHAT, CDR2 FQNNGV.

V gene TRBV10-1 combines with J gene TRBJ2-1; 7 nucleotides line up with TRBD2. Germline CDR1 WNHNN, CDR2 SYGVQD (reference sequence). This CDR3 has 14 residues. The junction had 6 bases not matched to a gene; V was cut back by 3 bases and J by 7 bases. CDR3 nucleotide sequence: TGCGCCAGCAGTGAAGCGGGGCCCGGGAATGAGCAGTTCTTC. Amino acid sequence: CASSEAGPGNEQFF.

The chain employs TRBV11-3 and TRBJ2-3; D remains ambiguous. V lost 5 bases and J 0 bases, leaving 9 bases between the germline ends. The CDR3 runs 14 residues. Germline V gene data show CDR1 as SGHNT and CDR2 as YENEEA. The CDR3 loop is CASSPSLSTDTQYF. Written as DNA, the CDR3 is TGTGCCAGCAGCCCAAGCCTAAGCACAGATACGCAGTATTTT.

The chain links TRBV7-8 to TRBJ2-1; 10 bases are shared with TRBD1. Looked up from germline, CDR1 is SGHVS and CDR2 is FQNEAQ. V was clipped by 7 bases and J by 6 bases; unmatched bases: 6. This CDR3 comprises 14 residues. As DNA, the CDR3 is TGTGCCAGCACAACCGGGACAGGGGTCAATGAGCAGTTCTTC. It yields the protein CASTTGTGVNEQFF.

The chain employs TRBV9 and TRBJ2-1, with 11 positions matching TRBD1. Germline CDR1 and CDR2: SGDLS and YYNGEE. The V and J ends lost 4 bases and 5 bases, in that order; junction bases with no gene match: 5. This CDR3 region has 15 residues. The CDR3: CASSFRDRGNNEQFF. Written as DNA, the CDR3 is TGTGCCAGCAGCTTCAGGGACAGGGGGAACAATGAGCAGTTCTTC.

CDR3 residues: CASSLSGGLEQYF. In DNA form, the CDR3 reads TGTGCCAGCAGTTTATCGGGGGGTCTCGAGCAGTACTTC. The gene calls are TRBV27 and TRBJ2-7; D possibly corresponds to TRBD2 (6 bases). This CDR3 contains 13 residues. Germline V gene lookup returns CDR1 MNHEY and CDR2 SMNVEV (reference sequence). Trimming took 0 bases from V and 6 from J, leaving 9 bases between them.

This chain joins TRBV19 and TRBJ1-5; no reliable D call. Per germline, CDR1 LNHDA and CDR2 SQIVND (reference sequence). V lost 4 bases and J lost 12, with 13 bases in between. The CDR3 sequence is 12 residues long. CDR3 residues: CASSKPEGLQHF. CDR3 DNA: TGTGCCAGTAGTAAACCTGAGGGCCTCCAGCATTTT.

V usage is TRBV7-3 and J usage is TRBJ1-6; no definite D call. With 6 bases removed from V and 5 bases from J, the gap between germline ends came to 8 bases. CDR1 and CDR2 from the germline V gene are SGHTA and FQGTGA. The CDR3 extends over 13 amino acids. CDR3 DNA sequence: TGTGCCAGCAGTCGAACAGATAATTCACCCCTCCACTTT. It is translated as CASSRTDNSPLHF.

This clone has only a few counts. The V call is TRBV7-6, the J call TRBJ2-1; 11 nucleotides agree with TRBD2. V was clipped by 1 base and J by 8 bases; unmatched bases: 7. There are 16 residues in the CDR3. Looked up from germline, CDR1 is SGHVS and CDR2 is FNYEAQ. The CDR3 sequence is CASSLGITSGGDEQFF. DNA of the CDR3: TGTGCCAGCAGCTTAGGGATAACTAGCGGGGGTGATGAGCAGTTCTTC.

The rearrangement links TRBV5-4 to TRBJ1-2, with 8 positions matching TRBD1. The V gene end was trimmed by 10 bases and the J gene end by 4 bases; junction bases not matched to a gene: 12. CDR1 and CDR2 (germline): SGHNT, YYREEE (reference sequence). The CDR3 spans 14 residues. CDR3 coding DNA: TGTGCCTGCACCGGGACAGGATTCGGCTATGGCTACACCTTC. Translated, it gives CACTGTGFGYGYTF. Combining the CDR3 with reference TRBV5-4 and TRBJ1-2 gives the whole variable domain ETGVTQSPTHLIKTRGQQVTLRCSSQSGHNTVSWYQQALGQGPQFIFQYYREEENGRGNFPPRFSGLQFPNYSSELNVNALELDDSALYLCACTGTGFGYGYTFGSGTRLTVV.

This clone was detected once. The chain employs TRBV7-2 and TRBJ1-2, with D perhaps TRBD1 (5 bases). Germline lookup yields CDR1 SGHTA and CDR2 FQGNSA. The CDR3 consists of 17 residues. V was trimmed by 3 bases and J by 5 bases, leaving 22 bases between them. The CDR3 region is CASSFDPDGRGEYGYTF. CDR3 nucleotides: TGTGCCAGCAGCTTTGACCCGGACGGCCGGGGGGAGTATGGCTACACCTTC.